Shown below are 21 T cell receptor beta chains from a single sample sequenced in a study of T-cell memory formation after mild COVID-19. Each CDR3 protein is one row after TCRdb ran MiXCR on the 5' RACE reads. Of hundreds of thousands of distinct CDR3 sequences in the sample, over 15% were seen once. Sequencing was carried out using PBMCs or a T cell subset sorted from them (not recorded which). The receptors shown here come from a young man who had mild COVID-19 (a few samples of this study predate the infection). Cell type and time point are not known.

Ten or more counts support this clonotype. V is TRBV12-3 or TRBV12-4 and J is TRBJ2-1; D is unclear. The CDR3 sequence is 11 residues long. V was trimmed by 6 bases and J by 14 bases, leaving 14 bases between them. CDR3 loop: CASRSGIEEFF. In nucleotides, the CDR3 is TGTGCCAGCAGGTCGGGTATCGAAGAGTTCTTC.

This clonotype has just a few counts. The rearrangement links TRBV20-1 to TRBJ2-1; 11 positions agree with TRBD1. J was trimmed by 4 bases and V by 5 bases; bases with no gene match: 4. The length of the CDR3 is 14 residues. Germline V gene lookup returns CDR1 DFQATT and CDR2 SNEGSKA (reference sequence). CDR3 DNA sequence: TGCAGTGCTTTGGGACAGGGGGGTTACAATGAGCAGTTCTTC. Translating it yields CSALGQGGYNEQFF.

This clonotype was picked up many times. J is TRBJ2-1 and V is TRBV29-1, with 7 bases identical to TRBD1. This CDR3 spans 15 amino acids. V shed 7 bases, J shed 3 bases, and the junction held 12 bases outside the gene matches. Germline values: CDR1 SQVTM, CDR2 ANQGSEA. The CDR3 is CSEEEPGQNYNEQFF. CDR3 coding DNA: TGCAGCGAAGAAGAACCGGGACAGAACTACAATGAGCAGTTCTTC.

V gene TRBV7-2 combines with J gene TRBJ2-2; 9 nucleotides match TRBD2. The CDR3 is 16 residues long. Germline V gives CDR1 SGHTA, CDR2 FQGNSA. V dropped 4 bases and J dropped 4; count of bases not matched to a gene: 7. The CDR3 DNA is TGTGCCAGCAGCTCCAGCGGGGGGCGGGTCACCGGGGAGCTGTTTTTT. This encodes CASSSSGGRVTGELFF.

This clonotype was picked up a small number of times. The chain carries TRBV6-5 and TRBJ2-7; 8 bases line up with TRBD1. J lost 5 bases, V lost 2 bases, and 8 bases had no gene match. Germline CDR1 reads MNHEY; CDR2 reads SVGAGI. This CDR3 has 15 amino acids. The CDR3 loop is CASSYRGRGLNEQYF. The CDR3 DNA sequence: TGTGCCAGCAGTTACAGAGGCAGGGGGCTCAACGAGCAGTACTTC.

This sequence joins TRBV5-1 and TRBJ2-3; 7 positions agree with TRBD1. Per the germline V gene, CDR1 is SGHRS and CDR2 is YFSETQ. This CDR3 is built from 16 residues. After removal of 3 bases from V and 0 bases from J, the junction contained 7 bases not matched to a gene. The CDR3: CASSSPQGVSTDTQYF. In DNA form, the CDR3 reads TGCGCCAGCAGCTCGCCCCAGGGGGTCAGCACAGATACGCAGTATTTT.

In its sample, this clonotype was seen a few times. The genes are TRBV4-1 and TRBJ1-2, with no clear D. The CDR3 length is 15 residues. V was clipped by 6 bases and J by 0 bases, with 14 bases between them. Germline CDR1 reads MGHRA; CDR2 reads YSYEKL. CDR3 loop: CASRDARLSNYGYTF. DNA of the CDR3: TGCGCCAGCAGGGATGCTCGTCTATCTAACTATGGCTACACCTTC.

The table lists this clonotype with a few counts. The rearrangement links TRBV5-1 to TRBJ2-6, with D possibly TRBD1 on 6 matching bases. The CDR3 has 16 amino acids. In germline, CDR1 is SGHRS, CDR2 YFSETQ. The V and J ends lost 0 bases and 2 bases respectively, with 9 bases between them. In nucleotides, the CDR3 is TGCGCCAGCAGCTTGGATGGGGGCGCTGGGGCCAACGTCCTGACTTTC. Amino acids: CASSLDGGAGANVLTF.

This chain connects TRBV7-9 to TRBJ1-2; maybe TRBD1 (6 bases). Trimming stripped 5 bases from V and 3 bases from J, with 16 bases between. The CDR3 has 15 residues. Germline values: CDR1 SEHNR, CDR2 FQNEAQ (reference sequence). CDR3 amino acids: CASSKADRPYYGYTF. The CDR3 DNA is TGTGCCAGCAGCAAAGCCGACAGGCCGTACTATGGCTACACCTTC.

V and J are TRBV6-5 and TRBJ2-2, with 7 bases that match TRBD1. The CDR3 loop spans 15 amino acids. Unmatched junction bases numbered 9, after V lost 5 bases and J lost 6 bases. Germline V gives CDR1 MNHEY, CDR2 SVGAGI. The CDR3 spells CASSDRVLAAGELFF. DNA of the CDR3: TGTGCCAGCAGTGACAGGGTCCTAGCTGCCGGGGAGCTGTTTTTT.

This chain connects TRBV10-3 to TRBJ1-5; D call uncertain. Trimming shortened V by 2 bases and J by 1 base, and 6 bases separated the two germline ends. This CDR3 has 14 amino acids. Germline V gene data show CDR1 as ENHRY and CDR2 as SYGVKD. The CDR3 region has the DNA TGTGCCATCAGTGAGGGCGGAAGCAATCAGCCCCAGCATTTT. It specifies CAISEGGSNQPQHF.

This clonotype was detected many times. The V call is TRBV4-3, the J call TRBJ1-6, with D possibly matching TRBD1 (5 bases). V was cut by 2 bases and J by 10 bases, with 15 bases left in between. CDR1 LGHNA and CDR2 YSLEER come from the germline V gene. The CDR3 covers 15 residues. The CDR3 coding sequence is TGCGCCAGCAGCCAAAGGGATGGGGGTCGGTCACCCCTCCACTTT. The encoded protein is CASSQRDGGRSPLHF.

There are a few counts of this clonotype. The V call is TRBV5-1, the J call TRBJ2-5, with 9 bases identical to TRBD1. Germline CDR1 reads SGHRS; CDR2 reads YFSETQ. The CDR3 extends over 14 amino acids. The V gene end was trimmed by 3 bases and the J gene end by 1 base; junction bases not matched to a gene: 1. CDR3 DNA sequence: TGCGCCAGCAGCTGGACAGGGGTCCAAGAGACCCAGTACTTC. The encoded protein is CASSWTGVQETQYF.

Only a few counts were recorded for this clonotype. The chain employs TRBV4-2 and TRBJ2-5, with 12 bases identical to TRBD2. This CDR3 comprises 15 residues. Germline V gene sequence: CDR1 LGHNA, CDR2 YNFKEQ. Trimming took 1 base from V and 4 from J; bases not matched to a gene: 1. The CDR3 region has the DNA TGTGCCAGCAGCCAAGGGACTAGCGGGGTAGAGACCCAGTACTTC. Translating gives CASSQGTSGVETQYF.

The chain uses TRBV5-4 and TRBJ2-3, with 9 bases matching TRBD1. With V trimmed by 2 bases and J by 5 bases, 3 bases remained unmatched. The CDR3 consists of 14 residues. Germline CDR1 and CDR2: SGHNT and YYREEE (reference sequence). CDR3: CASSLYRGQDTQYF. The CDR3 DNA reads TGTGCCAGCAGCTTATACAGGGGGCAAGATACGCAGTATTTT.

The chain carries TRBV20-1 and TRBJ1-5; no clear D. Trimming stripped 6 bases from V and 0 bases from J, with 18 bases between. Germline lookup yields CDR1 DFQATT and CDR2 SNEGSKA (reference sequence). The CDR3 is made up of 16 amino acids. The CDR3 DNA reads TGCAGTGCGCGACCCCATCGGACCTATAGCAATCAGCCCCAGCATTTT. Protein: CSARPHRTYSNQPQHF.

The gene calls are TRBV15 and TRBJ2-5; D tentatively fits TRBD1 or TRBD2 (6 bases each). The CDR3 totals 16 residues. V was cut by 3 bases and J by 0 bases, with 14 bases left in between. Germline V gene lookup returns CDR1 LNHNV and CDR2 YYDKDF (reference sequence). The CDR3: CATSSHPGDYQETQYF. The CDR3 bases are TGTGCCACCAGCAGCCATCCAGGGGACTACCAAGAGACCCAGTACTTC.

This clonotype has a handful of counts. The chain has TRBV4-3 and TRBJ2-1, with 9 bases fitting TRBD2. The ends lost 0 bases at V and 7 bases at J; junction bases unmatched: 7. CDR1 and CDR2 (germline): LGHNA, YSLEER. The length of the CDR3 is 16 residues. The CDR3 loop reads CASSQDASGGRNEQFF. CDR3 in DNA: TGCGCCAGCAGCCAAGATGCCAGCGGGGGGAGAAATGAGCAGTTCTTC.

V usage is TRBV4-1 and J usage is TRBJ1-5; D is perhaps TRBD1 (5 bases). There are 16 residues in the CDR3. V shed 0 bases and J shed 2 bases, with 11 bases lying between them. In germline, CDR1 is MGHRA, CDR2 YSYEKL. The CDR3 coding sequence is TGCGCCAGCAGCCAAGATAACGGGGCTGGCAATCAGCCCCAGCATTTT. Translating it yields CASSQDNGAGNQPQHF.

This clonotype has only a few counts. The chain employs TRBV7-2 and TRBJ2-2; TRBD2 matches 8 bases. The CDR3 sequence is 18 residues long. Germline CDR1 SGHTA, CDR2 FQGNSA. V trimming: 5 bases; J trimming: 5 bases; junction bases outside the gene matches: 16. CDR3 residues: CASSPSVSSGGRTGELFF. CDR3 nucleotide sequence: TGTGCCAGCAGCCCGTCTGTGTCGAGCGGGGGTCGTACCGGGGAGCTGTTTTTT.

This chain connects TRBV25-1 to TRBJ2-5, with 8 bases aligning to TRBD2. The CDR3 spans 16 residues. The trim removed 1 base at V and 5 bases at J, leaving 9 bases unmatched. CDR1 and CDR2 (germline): MGHDK, SYGVNS. DNA for the CDR3: TGTGCCAGCAGTGAATTCACGGGGGGGGCGGCGGAGACCCAGTACTTC. Translated, it gives CASSEFTGGAAETQYF.